This T cell receptor beta chain was profiled in a study of blood T cell repertoires in COVID-19. Study-wide background: The study drew acute and convalescent COVID-19 samples from the United States, Italy and Spain. The cDNA or gDNA used as material had been derived from T cells, B-cell-depleted T cells, or PBMCs.

The germline V gene encodes CDR1 SEHNR and CDR2 FQNEAQ (reference sequence). V lost 5 bases and J lost 3, with 16 bases in between. This CDR3 spans 16 amino acids. In the authors' methods: Nucleated cell counts were estimated from reference gene primer amplification. Assay used: immunoSEQ multiplex PCR; TCRdb lists only in-frame clones, some missing. V and J calls and clone size follow that table, whereas D and trimming were derived from the DNA. This table holds some 260,000 clones, around nine tenths found once. Sequenced: peripheral blood. This TCR was sampled from a man older than 75 with acute or convalescent COVID-19. The genes are TRBV7-9 and TRBJ2-2; a weak D match, TRBD1 (6 bases). In DNA form, the CDR3 reads TGTGCCAGCAGCCCGGGACAACCGGCCGACACCGGGGAGCTGTTTTTT. Its protein is CASSPGQPADTGELFF.